Listed below are T cell receptor beta chains from one sample, sequenced in a study of blood T cell repertoires in COVID-19. The table came from immunoSEQ multiplex PCR; TCRdb's copy has only in-frame clones and leaves some out. The table shows 150,000 to 200,000 clones, with about 89% occurring only once. The sample comprised peripheral blood. The receptors come from a man between 65 and 85 years old with acute or convalescent COVID-19. The CDR3 runs from the conserved cysteine through the conserved F or W. Fields, in order: J gene, D gene, V gene, clone size, CDR3 protein, CDR3 DNA. The D gene is left open where the match is weak. A row's size may be missing; if present it is once, few, many or a size class.

j_gene: TRBJ1-5
d_gene: -
v_gene: TRBV6-1
abundance: -
CDR3aa: CASSERGLGNQPQHF
CDR3nt: TGTGCCAGCAGTGAAAGGGGTCTGGGCAATCAGCCCCAGCATTTT

j_gene: TRBJ2-1
d_gene: TRBD2
v_gene: TRBV9
abundance: -
CDR3aa: CASSKSSGGAGYNEQFF
CDR3nt: TGTGCCAGCAGCAAATCTAGCGGGGGGGCCGGCTACAATGAGCAGTTCTTC

j_gene: TRBJ1-1
d_gene: TRBD1
v_gene: TRBV12-3/TRBV12-4
abundance: -
CDR3aa: CASSRTGGTEAFF
CDR3nt: TGTGCCAGCAGCCGGACAGGGGGGACTGAAGCTTTCTTT

j_gene: TRBJ2-3
d_gene: -
v_gene: TRBV20-1
abundance: -
CDR3aa: CSASKGLRTSSTDTQYF
CDR3nt: TGCAGTGCGAGTAAGGGCCTAAGGACTTCTAGCACAGATACGCAGTATTTT

j_gene: TRBJ1-2
d_gene: TRBD1
v_gene: TRBV6-5
abundance: -
CDR3aa: CASRWTGGGYGYTF
CDR3nt: TGTGCCAGCAGATGGACAGGGGGCGGATATGGCTACACCTTC

j_gene: TRBJ1-2
d_gene: -
v_gene: TRBV25-1
abundance: once
CDR3aa: CASRAGWEGYTF
CDR3nt: TGTGCCAGCAGGGCAGGTTGGGAGGGCTACACCTTC

j_gene: TRBJ1-1
d_gene: -
v_gene: TRBV5-1
abundance: -
CDR3aa: CASSLGREWPEAFF
CDR3nt: TGCGCCAGCAGCTTGGGCAGGGAATGGCCTGAAGCTTTCTTT

j_gene: TRBJ2-1
d_gene: -
v_gene: TRBV14
abundance: -
CDR3aa: CASSYYNEQFF
CDR3nt: TGTGCCAGCAGCTACTACAATGAGCAGTTCTTC

j_gene: TRBJ2-1
d_gene: -
v_gene: TRBV5-1
abundance: -
CDR3aa: CASSFQGFDSYNEQFF
CDR3nt: TGCGCCAGCAGCTTCCAGGGCTTCGACTCCTACAATGAGCAGTTCTTC

j_gene: TRBJ2-3
d_gene: TRBD2
v_gene: TRBV10-1
abundance: -
CDR3aa: CASSGLAGGPMADTQYF
CDR3nt: TGCGCCAGCAGTGGACTAGCGGGAGGGCCCATGGCAGATACGCAGTATTTT

j_gene: TRBJ2-1
d_gene: TRBD2
v_gene: TRBV5-1
abundance: -
CDR3aa: CASSGGLADYNEQFF
CDR3nt: TGCGCCTCCAGCGGTGGCCTAGCGGATTACAATGAGCAGTTCTTC

j_gene: TRBJ2-6
d_gene: TRBD1
v_gene: TRBV5-1
abundance: few
CDR3aa: CASSLGGQTPAGANVLTF
CDR3nt: TGCGCCAGCAGCTTGGGGGGACAGACCCCTGCGGGGGCCAACGTCCTGACTTTC

j_gene: TRBJ1-2
d_gene: TRBD1
v_gene: TRBV2
abundance: once
CDR3aa: CASRLGPGTGAVFGYTF
CDR3nt: TGTGCCAGCAGACTAGGTCCCGGGACAGGGGCGGTTTTTGGCTACACCTTC

j_gene: TRBJ1-6
d_gene: -
v_gene: TRBV18
abundance: -
CDR3aa: CASSPRPGHWNSPLHF
CDR3nt: TGTGCCAGCTCGCCGCGCCCGGGACACTGGAATTCACCCCTCCACTTT

j_gene: TRBJ2-5
d_gene: TRBD2
v_gene: TRBV28
abundance: -
CDR3aa: CASSGRGGSETQYF
CDR3nt: TGTGCCAGCAGCGGGCGGGGGGGCTCGGAGACCCAGTACTTC

j_gene: TRBJ1-1
d_gene: -
v_gene: TRBV9
abundance: -
CDR3aa: CASSGLRGLEAFF
CDR3nt: TGTGCCAGCAGCGGACTGAGGGGACTTGAAGCTTTCTTT

j_gene: TRBJ2-7
d_gene: -
v_gene: TRBV12-5
abundance: -
CDR3aa: CASAPPCEQYF
CDR3nt: TGTGCTAGTGCCCCCCCTTGCGAGCAGTACTTC

j_gene: TRBJ1-1
d_gene: TRBD1
v_gene: TRBV18
abundance: -
CDR3aa: CASSPLTGGTEAFF
CDR3nt: TGTGCCAGCTCACCATTAACAGGGGGAACTGAAGCTTTCTTT

j_gene: TRBJ2-3
d_gene: TRBD2
v_gene: TRBV5-6
abundance: -
CDR3aa: CASSLGLAGTDTQYF
CDR3nt: TGTGCCAGCAGCTTGGGACTAGCGGGCACAGATACGCAGTATTTT

j_gene: TRBJ1-3
d_gene: -
v_gene: TRBV7-2
abundance: once
CDR3aa: CASSRTGYAGNTIYF
CDR3nt: TGTGCCAGCAGCCGTACAGGTTACGCTGGAAACACCATATATTTT

j_gene: TRBJ1-6
d_gene: TRBD1
v_gene: TRBV28
abundance: -
CDR3aa: CASSSYGGTVNSPLHF
CDR3nt: TGTGCCAGCAGTTCTTATGGCGGGACAGTTAATTCACCCCTCCACTTT

j_gene: TRBJ2-1
d_gene: -
v_gene: TRBV7-2
abundance: once
CDR3aa: CASSPQGLGRMVNEQFF
CDR3nt: TGTGCCAGCAGCCCCCAAGGGTTGGGGCGTATGGTCAATGAGCAGTTCTTC

j_gene: TRBJ1-5
d_gene: -
v_gene: TRBV28
abundance: -
CDR3aa: CASSRVNQPQHF
CDR3nt: TGTGCCAGCAGTCGCGTTAATCAGCCCCAGCATTTT

j_gene: TRBJ1-2
d_gene: -
v_gene: TRBV28
abundance: -
CDR3aa: CASSPVGGGCTF
CDR3nt: TGTGCCAGCAGCCCTGTTGGGGGAGGGTGCACCTTC

j_gene: TRBJ1-1
d_gene: -
v_gene: TRBV10-3
abundance: -
CDR3aa: CAITLPGKKENTEAFF
CDR3nt: TGTGCCATCACCCTACCGGGAAAAAAAGAGAACACTGAAGCTTTCTTT

j_gene: TRBJ1-5
d_gene: TRBD1
v_gene: TRBV27
abundance: -
CDR3aa: CASSPGWTGGRYGNQPQHF
CDR3nt: TGTGCCAGCAGTCCAGGCTGGACAGGGGGACGATACGGCAATCAGCCCCAGCATTTT

j_gene: TRBJ2-7
d_gene: -
v_gene: TRBV5-1
abundance: -
CDR3aa: CASGSYSLTPQSYEQYF
CDR3nt: TGCGCCAGCGGGAGCTATTCCCTGACACCACAGTCCTACGAGCAGTACTTC

j_gene: TRBJ1-5
d_gene: TRBD1
v_gene: TRBV30
abundance: few
CDR3aa: CAWGGTGVGNQPQHF
CDR3nt: TGTGCCTGGGGGGGCACAGGGGTGGGGAATCAGCCCCAGCATTTT

j_gene: TRBJ1-5
d_gene: TRBD1
v_gene: TRBV2
abundance: -
CDR3aa: CASSDTGGHQPQHF
CDR3nt: TGTGCCAGCAGTGATACAGGGGGTCACCAGCCCCAGCATTTT

j_gene: TRBJ2-5
d_gene: -
v_gene: TRBV7-6
abundance: -
CDR3aa: CASSLVGTGPETQYF
CDR3nt: TGTGCCAGCAGCTTAGTGGGAACAGGGCCCGAGACCCAGTACTTC

j_gene: TRBJ2-7
d_gene: -
v_gene: TRBV5-1
abundance: few
CDR3aa: CASSLAPTRNVEQYF
CDR3nt: TGCGCCAGCAGCTTGGCCCCGACAAGGAATGTCGAGCAGTACTTC

j_gene: TRBJ2-3
d_gene: TRBD2
v_gene: TRBV4-3
abundance: -
CDR3aa: CASSQGLAVTDTQYF
CDR3nt: TGCGCCAGCAGCCAAGGGCTAGCGGTGACAGATACGCAGTATTTT

j_gene: TRBJ1-6
d_gene: -
v_gene: TRBV4-2
abundance: -
CDR3aa: CASSQDLAANNSPLHF
CDR3nt: TGTGCCAGCAGCCAAGATCTCGCCGCGAATAATTCACCCCTCCACTTT

j_gene: TRBJ1-5
d_gene: -
v_gene: TRBV7-3
abundance: -
CDR3aa: CASSWRGGQPQHF
CDR3nt: TGTGCCAGCAGCTGGAGGGGTGGACAGCCCCAGCATTTT

j_gene: TRBJ1-4
d_gene: -
v_gene: TRBV6-1
abundance: -
CDR3aa: CASSPDSPLYEKLFF
CDR3nt: TGTGCCAGCAGTCCGGACAGCCCGTTATATGAAAAACTGTTTTTT

j_gene: TRBJ2-1
d_gene: -
v_gene: TRBV4-2
abundance: -
CDR3aa: CASSQVGGSGLKFF
CDR3nt: TGTGCCAGCAGCCAAGTGGGCGGCTCGGGGTTAAAGTTCTTC

j_gene: TRBJ2-7
d_gene: -
v_gene: TRBV4-2
abundance: -
CDR3aa: CASSQVSADSYEQYF
CDR3nt: TGTGCCAGCAGCCAAGTGTCAGCGGATTCCTACGAGCAGTACTTC

j_gene: TRBJ2-2
d_gene: TRBD2
v_gene: TRBV7-3
abundance: -
CDR3aa: CASSFTSGSGELFF
CDR3nt: TGTGCCAGCAGCTTCACTAGCGGGAGCGGGGAGCTGTTTTTT

j_gene: TRBJ1-6
d_gene: -
v_gene: TRBV5-8
abundance: few
CDR3aa: CASSLGTGTSGPLHF
CDR3nt: TGTGCCAGCAGCTTGGGTACAGGGACCTCCGGACCCCTCCACTTT

j_gene: TRBJ2-1
d_gene: TRBD2
v_gene: TRBV5-4
abundance: once
CDR3aa: CASSLVSGGGNEQFF
CDR3nt: TGTGCCAGCAGCTTGGTTAGCGGGGGTGGCAATGAGCAATTCTTC

j_gene: TRBJ2-1
d_gene: -
v_gene: TRBV5-5
abundance: -
CDR3aa: CASSLDTDYKQFF
CDR3nt: TGTGCCAGCAGCTTGGATACGGACTATAAGCAGTTCTTC

j_gene: TRBJ2-5
d_gene: -
v_gene: TRBV28
abundance: -
CDR3aa: CASTRGTLPTQYF
CDR3nt: TGTGCCAGCACTCGCGGGACCCTCCCTACCCAGTACTTC

j_gene: TRBJ1-1
d_gene: TRBD1
v_gene: TRBV7-2
abundance: -
CDR3aa: CASSPRQGAESTEAFF
CDR3nt: TGTGCCAGCAGCCCCCGACAGGGGGCAGAGAGCACTGAAGCTTTCTTT

j_gene: TRBJ1-6
d_gene: TRBD1
v_gene: TRBV18
abundance: -
CDR3aa: CASSPATGGNSPLHF
CDR3nt: TGTGCCAGCTCACCAGCTACAGGGGGAAATTCACCCCTCCACTTT

j_gene: TRBJ1-1
d_gene: -
v_gene: TRBV16
abundance: -
CDR3aa: CASSPLAAGTEAFF
CDR3nt: TGTGCCAGCAGCCCCTTGGCGGCGGGCACTGAAGCTTTCTTT